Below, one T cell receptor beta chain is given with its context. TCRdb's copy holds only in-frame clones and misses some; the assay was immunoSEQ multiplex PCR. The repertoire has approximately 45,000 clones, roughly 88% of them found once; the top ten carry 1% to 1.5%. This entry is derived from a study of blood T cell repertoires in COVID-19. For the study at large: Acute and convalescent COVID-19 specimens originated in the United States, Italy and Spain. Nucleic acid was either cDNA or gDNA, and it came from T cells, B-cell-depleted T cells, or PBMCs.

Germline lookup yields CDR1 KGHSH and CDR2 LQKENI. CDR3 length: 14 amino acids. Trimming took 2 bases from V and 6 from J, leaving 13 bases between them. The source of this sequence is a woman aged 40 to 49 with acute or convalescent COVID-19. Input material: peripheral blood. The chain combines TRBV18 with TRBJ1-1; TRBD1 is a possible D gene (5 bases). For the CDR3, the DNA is TGTGCCAGCTCACCAGCTGTCCAGGGATCTGAAGCTTTCTTT. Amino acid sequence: CASSPAVQGSEAFF.